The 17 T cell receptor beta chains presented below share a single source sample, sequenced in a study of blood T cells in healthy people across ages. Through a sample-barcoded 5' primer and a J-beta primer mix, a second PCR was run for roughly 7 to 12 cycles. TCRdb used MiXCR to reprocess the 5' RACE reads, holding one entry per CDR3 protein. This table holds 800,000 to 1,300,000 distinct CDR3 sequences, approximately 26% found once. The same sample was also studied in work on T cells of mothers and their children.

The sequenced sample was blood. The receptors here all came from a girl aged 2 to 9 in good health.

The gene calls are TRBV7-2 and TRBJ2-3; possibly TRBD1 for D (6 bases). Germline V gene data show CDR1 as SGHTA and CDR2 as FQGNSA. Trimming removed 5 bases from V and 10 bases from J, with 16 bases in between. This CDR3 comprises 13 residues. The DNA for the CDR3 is TGTGCCAGCAGCCAGGGGCCCGAGGCGGCGCAGTATTTT. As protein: CASSQGPEAAQYF.

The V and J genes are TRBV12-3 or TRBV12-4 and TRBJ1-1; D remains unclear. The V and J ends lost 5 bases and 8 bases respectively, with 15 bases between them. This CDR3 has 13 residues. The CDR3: CASSLTLRPEAFF. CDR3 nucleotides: TGTGCCAGCAGTCTTACCTTGCGGCCCGAAGCTTTCTTT.

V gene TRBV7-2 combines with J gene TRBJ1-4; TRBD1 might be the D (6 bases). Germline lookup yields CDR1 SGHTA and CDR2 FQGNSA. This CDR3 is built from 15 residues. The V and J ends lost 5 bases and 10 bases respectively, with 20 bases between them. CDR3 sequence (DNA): TGTGCCAGCAGCCCAGAAGGGGGAATGGGAACAAAACTGTTTTTT. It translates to CASSPEGGMGTKLFF.

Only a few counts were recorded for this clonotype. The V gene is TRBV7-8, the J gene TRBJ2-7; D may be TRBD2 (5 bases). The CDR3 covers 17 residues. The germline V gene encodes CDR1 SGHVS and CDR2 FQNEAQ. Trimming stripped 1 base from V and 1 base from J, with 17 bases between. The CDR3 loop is CASSLGGPGVVSYEQYF. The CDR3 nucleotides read TGTGCCAGCAGCTTAGGAGGTCCCGGGGTGGTATCCTACGAGCAGTACTTC.

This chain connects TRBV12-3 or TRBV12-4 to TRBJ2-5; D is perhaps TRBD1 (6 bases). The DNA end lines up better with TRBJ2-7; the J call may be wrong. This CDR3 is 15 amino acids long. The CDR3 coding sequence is TGTGCCAGCACCCTACAGGGTAAGCCCTTCTACGAGCAGTACTTC. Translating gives CASTLQGKPFYEQYF.

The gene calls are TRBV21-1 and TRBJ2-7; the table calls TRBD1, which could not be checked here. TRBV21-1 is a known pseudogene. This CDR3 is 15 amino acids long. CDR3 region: CASSKKGDRGYEQYF. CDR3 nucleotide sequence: TGTGCCAGCAGCAAAAAAGGGGACAGGGGCTACGAGCAGTACTTC.

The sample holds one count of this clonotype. The CDR3 nucleotides read TGTGCCAGCAGCCCGACACCACAGGGAGGCTACACCTTC. It translates to CASSPTPQGGYTF. V usage is TRBV7-8 and J usage is TRBJ1-2, with D possibly matching TRBD1 (6 bases). CDR1 is SGHVS and CDR2 is FQNEAQ in the germline V gene. Between the trimmed V and J ends, which lost 5 bases and 8 bases, there was a span of 15 bases. The CDR3 sequence is 13 residues long.

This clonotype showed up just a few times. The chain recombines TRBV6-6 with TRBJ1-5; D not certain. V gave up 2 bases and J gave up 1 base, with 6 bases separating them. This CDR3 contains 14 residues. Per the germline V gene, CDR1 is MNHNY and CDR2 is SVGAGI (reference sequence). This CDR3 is CASSYAQSNQPQHF. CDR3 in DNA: TGTGCCAGCAGTTACGCACAGAGCAATCAGCCCCAGCATTTT.

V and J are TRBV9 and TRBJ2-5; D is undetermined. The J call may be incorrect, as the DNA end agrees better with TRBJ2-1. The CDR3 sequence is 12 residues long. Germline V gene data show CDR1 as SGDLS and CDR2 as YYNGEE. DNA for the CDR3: TGTGCCAGCAGCGTAGAGGCCAATGAGCAGTTCTTC. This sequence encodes CASSVEANEQFF.

The CDR3 DNA sequence: TGTGCCAGCAGCTTGGACATGATCTCTGGGGCCAACGTCCTGACTTTC. Its protein is CASSLDMISGANVLTF. The chain employs TRBV5-5 and TRBJ2-6; D gene ambiguous. V was trimmed by 0 bases and J by 0 bases, leaving 7 bases between them. CDR1 SGHKS and CDR2 YYEKEE come from the germline V gene (reference sequence). The length of the CDR3 is 16 residues.

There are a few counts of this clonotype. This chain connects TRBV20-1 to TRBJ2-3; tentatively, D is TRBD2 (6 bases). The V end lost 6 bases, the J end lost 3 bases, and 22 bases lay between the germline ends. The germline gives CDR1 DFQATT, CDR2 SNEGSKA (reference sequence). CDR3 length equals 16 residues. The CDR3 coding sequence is TGCAGTGCCATCCTGGGATGGCGGGGTGCGACAGATACGCAGTATTTT. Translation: CSAILGWRGATDTQYF.

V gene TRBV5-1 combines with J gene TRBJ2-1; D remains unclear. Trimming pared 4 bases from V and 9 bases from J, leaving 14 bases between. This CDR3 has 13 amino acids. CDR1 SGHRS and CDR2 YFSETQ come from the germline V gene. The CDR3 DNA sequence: TGCGCCAGCAGCCCCTCGGGTACGGTTGAGCAGTTCTTC. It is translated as CASSPSGTVEQFF.

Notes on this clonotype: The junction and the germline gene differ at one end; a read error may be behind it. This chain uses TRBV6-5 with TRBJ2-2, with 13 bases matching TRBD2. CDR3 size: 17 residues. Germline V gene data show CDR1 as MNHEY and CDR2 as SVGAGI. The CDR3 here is CACSSTSGRAGIGELFF. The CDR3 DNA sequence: TGTGCCTGCAGTTCAACTAGCGGGAGGGCCGGGATTGGGGAGCTGTTTTTT.

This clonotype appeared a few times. CDR3 region: CSVGGTHEQYF. CDR3 coding DNA: TGCAGCGTTGGGGGGACCCACGAGCAGTACTTC. The V and J genes are TRBV29-1 and TRBJ2-5; D is tentatively TRBD1 or TRBD2 (5 bases each). Gene TRBJ2-7 matches the end of the DNA better, so the J call may be wrong. Germline V gives CDR1 SQVTM, CDR2 ANQGSEA. The CDR3 is 11 amino acids.

The CDR3 is CASSLTTVRQGVNTIYF. In nucleotides, the CDR3 is TGTGCCAGCAGCTTAACTACAGTGCGACAGGGAGTTAACACCATATATTTT. V gene TRBV7-2 combines with J gene TRBJ1-3, with 7 bases fitting TRBD1. V was pared by 2 bases and J by 7 bases, with 14 bases of the junction left unmatched. The CDR3 length is 17 residues. CDR1 is SGHTA and CDR2 is FQGNSA in the germline V gene.

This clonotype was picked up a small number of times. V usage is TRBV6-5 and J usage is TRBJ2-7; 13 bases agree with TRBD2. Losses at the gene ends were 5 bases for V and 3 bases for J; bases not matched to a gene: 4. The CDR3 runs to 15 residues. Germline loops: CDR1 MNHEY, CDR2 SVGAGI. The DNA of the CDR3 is TGTGCCAGCAGTCTACTAGCGGGAGGGGACTACGAGCAGTACTTC. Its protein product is CASSLLAGGDYEQYF.

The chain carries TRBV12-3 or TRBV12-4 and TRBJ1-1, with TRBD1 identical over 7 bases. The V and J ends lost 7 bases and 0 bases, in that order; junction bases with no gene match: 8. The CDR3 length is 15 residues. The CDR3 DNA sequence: TGTGCCAGCACCAATACAGGGGTTATGAACACTGAAGCTTTCTTT. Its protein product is CASTNTGVMNTEAFF.